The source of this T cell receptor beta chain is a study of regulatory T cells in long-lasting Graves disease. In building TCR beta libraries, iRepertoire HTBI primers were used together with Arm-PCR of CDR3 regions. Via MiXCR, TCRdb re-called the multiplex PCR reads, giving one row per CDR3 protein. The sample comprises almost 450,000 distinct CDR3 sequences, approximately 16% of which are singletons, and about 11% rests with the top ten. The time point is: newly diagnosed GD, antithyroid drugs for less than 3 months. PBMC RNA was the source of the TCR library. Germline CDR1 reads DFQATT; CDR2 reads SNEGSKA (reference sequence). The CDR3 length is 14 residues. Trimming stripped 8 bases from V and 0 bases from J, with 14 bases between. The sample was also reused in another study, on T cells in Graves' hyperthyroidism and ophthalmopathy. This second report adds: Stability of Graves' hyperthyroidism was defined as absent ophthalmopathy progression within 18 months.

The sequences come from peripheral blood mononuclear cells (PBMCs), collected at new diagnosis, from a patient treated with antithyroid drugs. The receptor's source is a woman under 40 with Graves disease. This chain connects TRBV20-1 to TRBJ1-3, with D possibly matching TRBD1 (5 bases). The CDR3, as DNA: TGCAGTAACCTTGGGGCCAACTCTGGAAACACCATATATTTT. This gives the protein CSNLGANSGNTIYF.